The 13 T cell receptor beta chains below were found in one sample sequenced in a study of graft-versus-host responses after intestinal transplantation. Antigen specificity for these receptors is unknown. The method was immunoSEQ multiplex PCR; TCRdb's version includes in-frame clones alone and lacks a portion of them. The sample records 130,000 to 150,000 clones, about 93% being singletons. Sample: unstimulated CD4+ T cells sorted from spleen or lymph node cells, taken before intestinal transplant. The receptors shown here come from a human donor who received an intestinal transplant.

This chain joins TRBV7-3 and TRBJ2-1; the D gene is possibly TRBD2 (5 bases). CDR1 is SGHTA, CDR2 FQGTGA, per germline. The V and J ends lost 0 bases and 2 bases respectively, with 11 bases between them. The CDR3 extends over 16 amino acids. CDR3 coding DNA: TGTGCCAGCAGCTTAACGGCTCGGGGAGCCTACAATGAGCAGTTCTTC. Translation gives CASSLTARGAYNEQFF.

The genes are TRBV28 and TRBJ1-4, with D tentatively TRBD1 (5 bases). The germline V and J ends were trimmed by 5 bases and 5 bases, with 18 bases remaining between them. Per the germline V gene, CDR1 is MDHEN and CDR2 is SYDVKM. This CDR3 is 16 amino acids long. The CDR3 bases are TGTGCCAGCAGTCCGTCTCGACAGTTTTCAAATGAAAAACTGTTTTTT. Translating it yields CASSPSRQFSNEKLFF.

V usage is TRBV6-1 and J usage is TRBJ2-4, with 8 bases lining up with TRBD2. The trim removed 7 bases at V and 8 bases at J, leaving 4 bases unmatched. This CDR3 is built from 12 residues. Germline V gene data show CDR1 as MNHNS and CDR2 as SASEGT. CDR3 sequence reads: CASKSGRDIQYF. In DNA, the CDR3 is TGTGCCAGCAAGAGCGGGAGAGACATTCAGTACTTC.

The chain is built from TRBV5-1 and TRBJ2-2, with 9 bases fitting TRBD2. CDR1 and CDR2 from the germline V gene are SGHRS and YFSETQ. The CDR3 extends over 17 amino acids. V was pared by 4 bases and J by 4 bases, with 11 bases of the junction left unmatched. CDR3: CASSKISGLAFTGELFF. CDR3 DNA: TGCGCCAGCAGCAAAATATCGGGACTAGCTTTCACCGGGGAGCTGTTTTTT.

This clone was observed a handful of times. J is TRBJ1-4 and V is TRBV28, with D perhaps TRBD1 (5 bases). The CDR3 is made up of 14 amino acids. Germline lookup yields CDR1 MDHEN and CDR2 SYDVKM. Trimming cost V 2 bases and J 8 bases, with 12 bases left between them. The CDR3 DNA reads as TGTGCCAGCAGTTTAGTGGACAATTACGAAAAACTGTTTTTT. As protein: CASSLVDNYEKLFF.

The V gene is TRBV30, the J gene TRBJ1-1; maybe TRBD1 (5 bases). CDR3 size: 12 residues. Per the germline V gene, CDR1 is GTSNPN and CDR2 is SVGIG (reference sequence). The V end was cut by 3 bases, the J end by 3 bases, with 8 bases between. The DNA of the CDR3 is TGTGCCTGGAGGTGGGGGGACACTGAAGCTTTCTTT. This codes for CAWRWGDTEAFF.

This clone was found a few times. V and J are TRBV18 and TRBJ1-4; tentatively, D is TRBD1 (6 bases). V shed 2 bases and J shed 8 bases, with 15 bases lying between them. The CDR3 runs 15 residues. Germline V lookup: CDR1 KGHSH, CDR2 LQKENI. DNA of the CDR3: TGTGCCAGCTCACCATCCCGACAGGAGAAGGAAAAACTGTTTTTT. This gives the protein CASSPSRQEKEKLFF.

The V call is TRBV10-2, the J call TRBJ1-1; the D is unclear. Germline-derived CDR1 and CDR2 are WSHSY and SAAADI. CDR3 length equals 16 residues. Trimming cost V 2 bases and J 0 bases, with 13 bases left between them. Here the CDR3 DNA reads TGCGCCAGCAGTGAGATGGGCAGGAGTATGAACACTGAAGCTTTCTTT. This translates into CASSEMGRSMNTEAFF.

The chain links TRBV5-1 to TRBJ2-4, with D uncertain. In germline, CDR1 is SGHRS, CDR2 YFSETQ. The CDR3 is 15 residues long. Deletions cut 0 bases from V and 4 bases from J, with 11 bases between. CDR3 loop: CASSLEGHLKNIQYF. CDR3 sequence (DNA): TGCGCCAGCAGCTTGGAAGGGCACCTAAAAAACATTCAGTACTTC.

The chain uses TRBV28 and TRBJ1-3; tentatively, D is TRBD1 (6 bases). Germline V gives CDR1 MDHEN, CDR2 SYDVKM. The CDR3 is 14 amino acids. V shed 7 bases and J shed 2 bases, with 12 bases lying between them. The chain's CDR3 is CASTIGGTGNTIYF. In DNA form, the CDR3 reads TGTGCCAGCACAATAGGGGGTACTGGAAACACCATATATTTT.

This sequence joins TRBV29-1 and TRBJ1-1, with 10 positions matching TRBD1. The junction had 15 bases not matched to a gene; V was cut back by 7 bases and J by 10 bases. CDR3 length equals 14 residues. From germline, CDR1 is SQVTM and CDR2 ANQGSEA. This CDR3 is CSAALGGTGALAFF. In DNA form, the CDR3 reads TGCAGCGCTGCATTAGGCGGGACAGGGGCCTTAGCTTTCTTT.

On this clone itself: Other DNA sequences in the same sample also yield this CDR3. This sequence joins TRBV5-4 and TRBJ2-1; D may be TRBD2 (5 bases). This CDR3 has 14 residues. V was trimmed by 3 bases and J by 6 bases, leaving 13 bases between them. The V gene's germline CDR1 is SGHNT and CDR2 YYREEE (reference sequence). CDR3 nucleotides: TGTGCCAGCAGCTCCACCGGAGCGGTCAATGAGCAGTTCTTC. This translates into CASSSTGAVNEQFF.

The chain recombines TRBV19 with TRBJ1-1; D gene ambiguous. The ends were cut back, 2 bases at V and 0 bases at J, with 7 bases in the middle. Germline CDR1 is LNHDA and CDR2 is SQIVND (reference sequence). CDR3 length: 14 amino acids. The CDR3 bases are TGTGCCAGTAGTATACGGGCCATGAACACTGAAGCTTTCTTT. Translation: CASSIRAMNTEAFF.